These 22 T cell receptor beta chains originate from one sample sequenced in a study of OX40 agonist ivuxolimab in advanced cancers. Sequencing was performed with immunoSEQ multiplex PCR; in TCRdb, only in-frame clones are kept and a portion is missing. This sample yields about 54,000 clones, of which about nine tenths are seen a single time; approximately 12% belongs to the top ten. The sequencing here drew on CD4+ or CD8+ T cells sorted from blood, taken in a trial of the OX40 agonist ivuxolimab. All receptors derive from an adult with an advanced solid tumor such as melanoma, head and neck, liver or kidney cancer.

The chain links TRBV6-1 to TRBJ1-1; D uncertain. Germline lookup yields CDR1 MNHNS and CDR2 SASEGT. Trimming took off 5 bases at V and 0 bases at J, with 13 bases between the two ends. This CDR3 region has 15 residues. The CDR3 region is CASSTGRGMNTEAFF. CDR3 in DNA: TGTGCCAGCAGTACCGGGCGGGGAATGAACACTGAAGCTTTCTTT.

This clone was detected once. The V call is TRBV28, the J call TRBJ2-7; TRBD2 aligns across 11 bases. From germline, CDR1 is MDHEN and CDR2 SYDVKM. The CDR3 runs to 16 residues. The ends lost 4 bases at V and 3 bases at J; junction bases unmatched: 8. The CDR3 DNA reads TGTGCCAGCAGTTCGGGACTAGCGGTAACCTACTACGAGCAGTACTTC. Amino acids: CASSSGLAVTYYEQYF. The full variable domain, completed using reference TRBV28 and TRBJ2-7, is DVKVTQSSRYLVKRTGEKVFLECVQDMDHENMFWYRQDPGLGLRLIYFSYDVKMKEKGDIPEGYSVSREKKERFSLILESASTNQTSMYLCASSSGLAVTYYEQYFGPGTRLTVT.

The chain links TRBV29-1 to TRBJ1-2; 12 positions agree with TRBD1. Germline values: CDR1 SQVTM, CDR2 ANQGSEA. With V trimmed by 6 bases and J by 6 bases, 11 bases remained unmatched. This CDR3 is 15 amino acids long. The CDR3, as DNA: TGCAGCGTGTCGGTCGGGACAGGGGGCAGGGATGGCTACACCTTC. Encoded protein: CSVSVGTGGRDGYTF.

The CDR3 sequence: CASSPPGDNEKLFF. The CDR3 bases are TGTGCCAGCAGTCCCCCTGGTGATAATGAAAAACTGTTTTTT. V and J are TRBV28 and TRBJ1-4; D unresolved. Trimming removed 5 bases at V and 4 bases at J, with 11 bases between. This CDR3 comprises 14 residues. The germline CDR1 and CDR2 sequences are MDHEN and SYDVKM.

About this clone: Other DNA variants within this sample encode the same CDR3. The chain links TRBV19 to TRBJ2-1; D perhaps matches TRBD2 (6 bases). Trimming removed 5 bases from V and 4 bases from J, with 12 bases in between. This CDR3 is built from 14 residues. In germline, CDR1 is LNHDA, CDR2 SQIVND (reference sequence). CDR3 loop: CASSSLGGYNEQFF. The CDR3 DNA follows: TGTGCCAGTAGTTCGCTCGGGGGTTACAATGAGCAGTTCTTC.

The rearrangement uses TRBV28 and TRBJ2-3; D call uncertain. Trimming took off 6 bases at V and 7 bases at J, with 17 bases between the two ends. Germline V gene sequence: CDR1 MDHEN, CDR2 SYDVKM. The CDR3 consists of 14 residues. The DNA of the CDR3 is TGTGCCAGCAGCCTCTTGAGTAGTCTCCATACGCAGTATTTT. It is translated as CASSLLSSLHTQYF.

Only one count was recorded for this clone. The chain links TRBV2 to TRBJ2-4, with TRBD1 matching 8 bases. This CDR3 comprises 15 residues. Germline V gives CDR1 SNHLY, CDR2 FYNNEI. V was clipped by 5 bases and J by 0 bases; unmatched bases: 3. CDR3 residues: CASSLDRVAKNIQYF. The CDR3 DNA follows: TGTGCCAGCAGTCTGGACAGGGTAGCCAAAAACATTCAGTACTTC.

The gene calls are TRBV19 and TRBJ1-3; D gene uncertain. Germline CDR1 and CDR2: LNHDA and SQIVND (reference sequence). This CDR3 spans 13 amino acids. V was shortened by 5 bases and J by 0 bases, with 5 bases between the two germline ends. The CDR3 spells CASSPISGNTIYF. Written as DNA, the CDR3 is TGTGCCAGTAGTCCTATCTCTGGAAACACCATATATTTT.

J is TRBJ1-1 and V is TRBV7-9; 8 bases are shared with TRBD1. The ends lost 0 bases at V and 5 bases at J; junction bases unmatched: 2. The CDR3 sequence is 14 residues long. CDR1 and CDR2 from the germline V gene are SEHNR and FQNEAQ (reference sequence). CDR3 nucleotides: TGTGCCAGCAGCTTAGCGGGGACAGGAACTGAAGCTTTCTTT. Translation: CASSLAGTGTEAFF.

This clone appeared a single time. This chain joins TRBV28 and TRBJ1-5, with TRBD1 identical over 8 bases. There are 17 residues in the CDR3. V dropped 6 bases and J dropped 0; count of bases not matched to a gene: 10. Germline values: CDR1 MDHEN, CDR2 SYDVKM. The chain's CDR3 is CASRTLQGGNSNQPQHF. The CDR3 bases are TGTGCCAGCAGGACACTACAGGGGGGAAATAGCAATCAGCCCCAGCATTTT.

In its sample, this clone was seen once. V is TRBV9 and J is TRBJ2-1; 9 bases are shared with TRBD2. CDR1 and CDR2 from the germline V gene are SGDLS and YYNGEE. V lost 6 bases, J lost 4 bases, and 8 bases stayed unmatched. This CDR3 has 15 amino acids. In DNA, the CDR3 is TGTGCCAGCACCTATAGCGGGAGAGGGTACAATGAGCAGTTCTTC. This codes for CASTYSGRGYNEQFF.

The rearrangement joins TRBV7-9 to TRBJ2-5; 8 bases are shared with TRBD2. The germline CDR1 and CDR2 sequences are SEHNR and FQNEAQ (reference sequence). Germline trimming cut 5 bases from V and 8 bases from J; bases unmatched to any gene: 10. The CDR3 extends over 14 amino acids. This CDR3 reads CASSLTGTSNTQYF. The CDR3 DNA sequence: TGTGCCAGCAGCCTGACCGGGACTAGTAATACCCAGTACTTC.

V gene TRBV9 combines with J gene TRBJ2-3; the D gene could be TRBD1 or TRBD2 (6 bases each). The CDR3 has 15 residues. V was trimmed by 3 bases and J by 2 bases, leaving 13 bases between them. Germline CDR1 SGDLS, CDR2 YYNGEE. The CDR3 protein is CASSARGVNTDTQYF. In DNA form, the CDR3 reads TGTGCCAGCAGCGCAAGGGGGGTCAACACAGATACGCAGTATTTT.

This chain connects TRBV2 to TRBJ2-7; D unclear. With 6 bases removed from V and 6 bases from J, the gap between germline ends came to 9 bases. Germline lookup yields CDR1 SNHLY and CDR2 FYNNEI. This CDR3 spans 11 amino acids. The chain's CDR3 is CASSPFSEQYF. The CDR3 DNA reads as TGTGCCAGCAGCCCGTTCTCCGAGCAGTACTTC.

This chain uses TRBV4-2 with TRBJ2-7, with 9 positions matching TRBD2. CDR3 length: 14 amino acids. CDR1 LGHNA and CDR2 YNFKEQ come from the germline V gene. The V segment lost 6 bases and the J segment 3 bases; nucleotides outside the gene matches: 6. The chain's CDR3 is CASSPSGVYYEQYF. In DNA, the CDR3 is TGTGCCAGCAGTCCTAGCGGGGTTTACTACGAGCAGTACTTC.

The rearrangement joins TRBV19 to TRBJ1-2; 7 bases match TRBD1. Germline CDR1 is LNHDA and CDR2 is SQIVND (reference sequence). The V segment lost 6 bases and the J segment 2 bases; nucleotides outside the gene matches: 6. The CDR3 consists of 14 residues. DNA for the CDR3: TGTGCCAGTAGCGGGGACAGATGGAACTATGGCTACACCTTC. Amino acids: CASSGDRWNYGYTF.

The table lists this clone with a count of one. The rearrangement joins TRBV10-3 to TRBJ2-5, with TRBD2 matching 11 bases. V trimming: 8 bases; J trimming: 3 bases; junction bases outside the gene matches: 2. CDR1 ENHRY and CDR2 SYGVKD come from the germline V gene. The CDR3 is 13 residues long. The CDR3, as DNA: TGTGCCATCGGACTAGCGGGCGAAGAGACCCAGTACTTC. It is translated as CAIGLAGEETQYF.

The rearrangement links TRBV10-2 to TRBJ2-7; D perhaps matches TRBD1 (6 bases). Trimming removed 3 bases at V and 2 bases at J, with 14 bases between. This CDR3 region has 15 residues. Germline V CDR1 and CDR2: WSHSY, SAAADI. CDR3 DNA: TGCGCCAGCAGTGATACAGGGTCCCGCGCCTACGAGCAGTACTTC. Protein: CASSDTGSRAYEQYF.

DNA of the CDR3: TGTGCCAGCAGTGGAACGACTAGCGGTCCCCCCGGGGATACGCAGTATTTT. This translates into CASSGTTSGPPGDTQYF. This sequence joins TRBV2 and TRBJ2-3; 9 nucleotides align to TRBD2. With V trimmed by 4 bases and J by 6 bases, 14 bases remained unmatched. CDR1 is SNHLY, CDR2 FYNNEI, per germline. The CDR3 has 17 residues. Combining the CDR3 with reference TRBV2 and TRBJ2-3 gives the whole variable domain EPEVTQTPSHQVTQMGQEVILRCVPISNHLYFYWYRQILGQKVEFLVSFYNNEISEKSEIFDDQFSVERPDGSNFTLKIRSTKLEDSAMYFCASSGTTSGPPGDTQYFGPGTRLTVL.

The CDR3 DNA sequence: TGTGCCAGCAGTGAAGTTTGGGCCCGCCCAAACACCATATATTTT. This gives the protein CASSEVWARPNTIYF. This sequence joins TRBV6-1 and TRBJ1-3; D is ambiguous. The CDR3 covers 15 residues. The V end lost 1 base, the J end lost 6 bases, and 13 bases lay between the germline ends. The V gene's germline CDR1 is MNHNS and CDR2 SASEGT.

The chain joins TRBV2 to TRBJ2-7; D call uncertain. The ends were cut back, 4 bases at V and 6 bases at J, with 10 bases in the middle. This CDR3 is built from 12 residues. The V gene's germline CDR1 is SNHLY and CDR2 FYNNEI. The CDR3 bases are TGTGCCAGCAGTGCGGTGGGTGGCGAGCAGTACTTC. Translated, it gives CASSAVGGEQYF.

DNA of the CDR3: TGTGCCAGCAGCTCCGCCTGGGACCCGCAAGAGACCCAGTACTTC. It codes for CASSSAWDPQETQYF. The chain couples TRBV7-9 to TRBJ2-5, with D tentatively TRBD1 or TRBD2 (5 bases each). Trimming cost V 4 bases and J 2 bases, with 14 bases left between them. Germline V gene data show CDR1 as SEHNR and CDR2 as FQNEAQ (reference sequence). The CDR3 totals 15 residues.